Included here is one T cell receptor (beta chain) sequence, with context. The table came from immunoSEQ multiplex PCR; TCRdb's copy has only in-frame clones and leaves some out. The table lists 70,000 to 95,000 clones, under 95% of them singletons. This sample was taken from a study of control samples from healthy donors and cancer patients. The TCR originated in a woman aged 40 to 50 with lung cancer. The sample taken for sequencing was PBMCs.

CDR3 region: CASSSGQPADTQYF. The CDR3 DNA is TGTGCCAGCAGCTCGGGACAGCCTGCAGATACGCAGTATTTT. The chain uses TRBV7-8 and TRBJ2-3; TRBD1 matches 7 bases. The CDR3 consists of 14 residues. Germline CDR1 is SGHVS and CDR2 is FQNEAQ. The J segment lost 4 bases and the V segment lost 4 bases, leaving 5 bases of the junction unmatched. Filled out from reference TRBV7-8 and TRBJ2-3, the complete variable domain reads GAGVSQSPRYKVAKRGQDVALRCDPISGHVSLFWYQQALGQGPEFLTYFQNEAQLDKSGLPSDRFFAERPEGSVSTLKIQRTQQEDSAVYLCASSSGQPADTQYFGPGTRLTVL.